This T cell receptor (beta chain) was sequenced in a study of cytomegalovirus exposure and HLA in healthy donors. Background on the study: The roughly 120 million unique TCR beta sequences, from some 170 million T cells, were found by an earlier analysis.

Details on this clone: The antigen is not known.

Findings and caveats of the study: Further analysis was carried out later, and it showed several of the most significant clusters appearing linked to common viral pathogens. A later analysis linked around 15,000 TCR beta sequences to HLA alleles at 0.05 false discovery rate.

The V end lost 4 bases, the J end lost 8 bases, and 22 bases lay between the germline ends. The CDR3 length is 17 residues. Germline V CDR1 and CDR2: SGDLS, YYNGEE. The study ran its PCR with 60 Vbeta and 13 Jbeta primers. Measured with immunoSEQ multiplex PCR; TCRdb has only the in-frame clones, and not every one. Listed are about 140,000 clones; 2% to 3% falls within the top ten. Sequenced material: PBMCs. This clonotype was sampled from a man aged 35-49 years in good health and CMV-seronegative. The rearrangement links TRBV9 to TRBJ1-6; possibly TRBD1 for D (5 bases). DNA for the CDR3: TGTGCCAGCAGCCCACAGGACGGCTCATATATGTATTCACCCCTCCACTTT. This sequence encodes CASSPQDGSYMYSPLHF.